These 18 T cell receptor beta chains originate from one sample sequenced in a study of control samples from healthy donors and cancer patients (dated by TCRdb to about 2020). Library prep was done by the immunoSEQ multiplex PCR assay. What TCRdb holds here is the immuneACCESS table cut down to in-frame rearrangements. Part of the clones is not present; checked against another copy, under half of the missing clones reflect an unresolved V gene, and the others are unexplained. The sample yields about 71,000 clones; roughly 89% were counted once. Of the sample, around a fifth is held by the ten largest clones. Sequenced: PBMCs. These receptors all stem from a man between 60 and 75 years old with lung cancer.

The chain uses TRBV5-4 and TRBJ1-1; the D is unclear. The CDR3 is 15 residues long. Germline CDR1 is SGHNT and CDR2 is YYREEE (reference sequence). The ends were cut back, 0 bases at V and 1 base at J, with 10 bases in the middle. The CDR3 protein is CASSLGLGANTEAFF. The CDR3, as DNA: TGTGCCAGCAGCTTGGGTCTGGGCGCGAACACTGAAGCTTTCTTT.

The CDR3 sequence is CASSYRVLNEQFF. The CDR3 DNA sequence: TGCGCCAGCAGCTACAGGGTTTTGAATGAGCAGTTCTTC. V gene TRBV5-1 combines with J gene TRBJ2-1, with D maybe TRBD1 (6 bases). The CDR3 runs to 13 residues. Per the germline V gene, CDR1 is SGHRS and CDR2 is YFSETQ. V was shortened by 3 bases and J by 7 bases, with 11 bases between the two germline ends.

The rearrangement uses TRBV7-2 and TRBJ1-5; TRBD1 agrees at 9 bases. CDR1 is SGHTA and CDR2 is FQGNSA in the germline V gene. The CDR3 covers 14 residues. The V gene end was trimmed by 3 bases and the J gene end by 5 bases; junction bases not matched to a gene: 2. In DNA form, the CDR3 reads TGTGCCAGCAGCTTCAACAGGGGGCATCAGCCCCAGCATTTT. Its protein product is CASSFNRGHQPQHF.

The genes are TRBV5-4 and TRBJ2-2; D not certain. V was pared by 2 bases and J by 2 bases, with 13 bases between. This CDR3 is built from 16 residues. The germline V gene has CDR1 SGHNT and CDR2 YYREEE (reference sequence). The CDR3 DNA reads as TGTGCCAGCAGCTTTAATAGAGGTTCAAACACCGGGGAGCTGTTTTTT. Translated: CASSFNRGSNTGELFF.

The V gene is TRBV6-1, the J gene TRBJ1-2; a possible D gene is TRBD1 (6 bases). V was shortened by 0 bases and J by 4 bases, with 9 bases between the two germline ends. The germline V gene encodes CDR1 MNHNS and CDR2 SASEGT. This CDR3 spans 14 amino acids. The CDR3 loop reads CASSEAGAFYGYTF. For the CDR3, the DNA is TGTGCCAGCAGTGAAGCGGGGGCATTCTATGGCTACACCTTC.

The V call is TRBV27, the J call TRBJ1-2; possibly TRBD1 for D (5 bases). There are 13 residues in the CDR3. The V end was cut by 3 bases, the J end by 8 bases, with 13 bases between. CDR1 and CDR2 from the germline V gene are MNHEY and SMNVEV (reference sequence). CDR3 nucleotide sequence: TGTGCCAGCAGTTTCGGCAGGGAGGGGGGCTACACCTTC. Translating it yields CASSFGREGGYTF.

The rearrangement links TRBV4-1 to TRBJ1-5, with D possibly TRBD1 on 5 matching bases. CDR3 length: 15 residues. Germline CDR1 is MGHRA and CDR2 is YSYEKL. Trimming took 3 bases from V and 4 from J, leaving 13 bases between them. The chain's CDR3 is CASSQTGETNQPQHF. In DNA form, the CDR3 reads TGCGCCAGCAGCCAGACGGGGGAAACTAATCAGCCCCAGCATTTT.

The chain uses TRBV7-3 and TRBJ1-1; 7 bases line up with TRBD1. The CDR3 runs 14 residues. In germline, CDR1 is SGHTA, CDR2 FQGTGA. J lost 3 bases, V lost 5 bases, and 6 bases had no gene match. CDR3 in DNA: TGTGCCAGCAGCCCCTCAGGGGGGGACACTGAAGCTTTCTTT. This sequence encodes CASSPSGGDTEAFF.

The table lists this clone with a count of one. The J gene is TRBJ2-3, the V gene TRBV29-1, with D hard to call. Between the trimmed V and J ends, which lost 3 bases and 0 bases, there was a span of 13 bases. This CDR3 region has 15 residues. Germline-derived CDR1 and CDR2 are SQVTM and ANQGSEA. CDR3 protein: CSVDRGRLSTDTQYF. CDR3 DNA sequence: TGCAGCGTTGACCGAGGCAGGCTAAGCACAGATACGCAGTATTTT.

In DNA, the CDR3 is TGTGCCACCAGTGATTCCATCGACCGGGACAGGGTGATACATGAGCAGTTCTTC. It codes for CATSDSIDRDRVIHEQFF. The V gene is TRBV24-1, the J gene TRBJ2-1, with TRBD1 identical over 9 bases. V gave up 2 bases and J gave up 8 bases; unmatched junction bases: 15. CDR1 is KGHDR, CDR2 SFDVKD, per germline. The length of the CDR3 is 18 residues.

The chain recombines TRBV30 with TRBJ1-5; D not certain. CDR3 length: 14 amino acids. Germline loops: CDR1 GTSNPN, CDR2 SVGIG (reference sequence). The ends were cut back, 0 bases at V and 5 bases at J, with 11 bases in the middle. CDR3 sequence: CAWSVNGNYQPQHF. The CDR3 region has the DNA TGTGCCTGGAGTGTAAACGGGAACTATCAGCCCCAGCATTTT.

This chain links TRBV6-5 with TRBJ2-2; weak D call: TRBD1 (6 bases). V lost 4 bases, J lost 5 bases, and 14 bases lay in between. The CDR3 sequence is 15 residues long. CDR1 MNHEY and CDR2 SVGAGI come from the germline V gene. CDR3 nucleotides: TGTGCCAGCAGTTCCCCACAGGGAATTACCGGGGAGCTGTTTTTT. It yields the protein CASSSPQGITGELFF.

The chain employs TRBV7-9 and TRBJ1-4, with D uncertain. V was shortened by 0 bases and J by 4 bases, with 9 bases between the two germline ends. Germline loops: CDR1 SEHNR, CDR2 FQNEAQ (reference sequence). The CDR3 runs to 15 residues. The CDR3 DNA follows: TGTGCCAGCAGCTTAGCAGGAGGGCTTAATGAAAAACTGTTTTTT. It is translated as CASSLAGGLNEKLFF.

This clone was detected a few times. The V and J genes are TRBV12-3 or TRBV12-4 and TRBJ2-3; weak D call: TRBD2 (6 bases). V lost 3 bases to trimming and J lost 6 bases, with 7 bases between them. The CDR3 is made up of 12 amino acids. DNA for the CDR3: TGTGCCAGCAGTTTTCGGGGGGATACGCAGTATTTT. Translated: CASSFRGDTQYF.

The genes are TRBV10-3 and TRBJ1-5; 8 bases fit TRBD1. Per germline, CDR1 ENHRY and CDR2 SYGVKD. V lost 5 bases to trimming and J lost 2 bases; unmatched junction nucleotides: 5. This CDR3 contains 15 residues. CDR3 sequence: CAISSQGAGNQPQHF. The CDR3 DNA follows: TGTGCCATCAGTTCGCAGGGGGCTGGCAATCAGCCCCAGCATTTT.

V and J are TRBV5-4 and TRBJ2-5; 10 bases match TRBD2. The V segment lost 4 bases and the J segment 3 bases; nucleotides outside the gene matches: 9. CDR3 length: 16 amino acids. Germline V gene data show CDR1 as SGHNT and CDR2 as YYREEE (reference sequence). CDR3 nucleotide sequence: TGTGCCAGCAGCCCCGGACGGCTAGCGGGGGAAGAGACCCAGTACTTC. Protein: CASSPGRLAGEETQYF.

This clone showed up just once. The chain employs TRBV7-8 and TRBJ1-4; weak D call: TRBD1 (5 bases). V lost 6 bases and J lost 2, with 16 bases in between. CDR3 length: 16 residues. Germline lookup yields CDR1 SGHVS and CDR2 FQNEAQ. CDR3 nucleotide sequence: TGTGCCAGCAGAGGAACGGTTGGGGCGACTAATGAAAAACTGTTTTTT. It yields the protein CASRGTVGATNEKLFF.

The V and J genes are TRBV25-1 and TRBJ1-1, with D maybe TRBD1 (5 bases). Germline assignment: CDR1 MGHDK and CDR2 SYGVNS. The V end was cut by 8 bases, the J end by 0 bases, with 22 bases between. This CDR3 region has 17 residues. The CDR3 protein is CASSKQSGARVNTEAFF. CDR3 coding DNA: TGTGCCAGCTCCAAGCAATCCGGGGCGAGGGTGAACACTGAAGCTTTCTTT.